This T cell receptor (beta chain) comes out of a study of blood T cell repertoires in COVID-19. Overall study: COVID-19 samples, acute and convalescent, were from the United States, Italy and Spain. In each case, the material was cDNA or gDNA derived from T cells, B-cell-depleted T cells, or PBMCs.

Original data processing: By means of reference gene primer amplification, nucleated cell counts were estimated. Repertoires were generated with immunoSEQ multiplex PCR, while TCRdb's copy carries only in-frame clones and drops some. V and J calls and clone size are those listed in that table; D and trimming were worked out from the DNA. This table holds more than 9,000 clones, around 82% found once. With V trimmed by 1 base and J by 3 bases, 6 bases remained unmatched. The CDR3 length is 16 residues. Looked up from germline, CDR1 is SEHNR and CDR2 is FQNEAQ (reference sequence). The rearrangement joins TRBV7-9 to TRBJ2-3, with 8 bases that match TRBD1. The sequencing sample was made of peripheral blood. This clonotype was obtained from a woman aged 60 to 75 with acute or convalescent COVID-19. The CDR3 coding sequence is TGTGCCAGCAGCTTAGGGGTGGGACAGGAGACAGATACGCAGTATTTT. Protein: CASSLGVGQETDTQYF.